This T cell receptor beta chain comes out of a study of Graves' ophthalmopathy and Graves' hyperthyroidism. Study background: There was a collection of peripheral blood at initial diagnosis, before any treatment.

This clonotype was recorded at least ten times. The junction departs from the called germline gene at one end, perhaps through a read error. TCR beta CDR3 amplification used RNA transcripts. RT-PCR in the first round used HTBI primers; a second-round multiplex PCR followed. From the multiplex PCR reads, TCRdb called clonotypes with MiXCR, one entry per CDR3 protein. The table records about half a million distinct CDR3 sequences, about 15% of them present only once. This sequence was found in a woman in her thirties with Graves' ophthalmopathy. The sample taken for sequencing was blood.

The CDR3 DNA reads TGTGCCAGCAGTATGTCAGAGGGCTCTGGGAACACCATATATTTT. It translates to CASSMSEGSGNTIYF. The chain carries TRBV12-3 or TRBV12-4 and TRBJ1-3; unclear D gene. The CDR3 has 15 residues.